The next 21 T cell receptor beta chains were all read from a single sample in a study of identical twins. TCRdb used MiXCR to reprocess the 5' RACE reads, holding one entry per CDR3 protein. The sample has some 260,000 distinct CDR3 sequences; about 14% are singletons. Input material: memory (CD45RO+) T cells sorted from blood. These receptors were collected from a woman under 30 in good health.

This clonotype was counted between two and nine times. The DNA is left out, because the CDR3 cannot be placed on it with certainty; the CDR3 is given as TCRdb lists it. The chain combines TRBV20-1 with TRBJ2-2; TRBD1 is the table's D call and was not checked against the DNA. The CDR3 length equals 12 residues, ends included. Germline V gives CDR1 DFQATT, CDR2 SNEGSKA (reference sequence). The CDR3: CSAQGTPGSCFF.

The rearrangement links TRBV19 to TRBJ2-1, with TRBD2 matching 10 bases. Germline CDR1 and CDR2: LNHDA and SQIVND (reference sequence). The CDR3 sequence is 18 residues long. Trimming took 1 base from V and 1 from J; bases not matched to a gene: 7. CDR3 bases: TGTGCCAGTAGTATAGCAGCGGGAGGGCCAGGGTCCTACAATGAGCAGTTCTTC. It is translated as CASSIAAGGPGSYNEQFF. The full variable domain, completed using reference TRBV19 and TRBJ2-1, is DGGITQSPKYLFRKEGQNVTLSCEQNLNHDAMYWYRQDPGQGLRLIYYSQIVNDFQKGDIAEGYSVSREKKESFPLTVTSAQKNPTAFYLCASSIAAGGPGSYNEQFFGPGTRLTVL.

V usage is TRBV21-1 and J usage is TRBJ2-4. TRBV21-1 is deemed a pseudogene. This CDR3 is built from 15 residues. CDR3 sequence reads: CASSKARQPKNIQYF. As DNA, the CDR3 is TGTGCCAGCAGCAAAGCGCGGCAGCCGAAAAACATTCAGTACTTC.

The chain recombines TRBV4-3 with TRBJ2-1; a weak D match, TRBD2 (6 bases). Germline CDR1 and CDR2: LGHNA and YSLEER. The CDR3 consists of 15 residues. Trimming shortened V by 4 bases and J by 5 bases, and 15 bases separated the two germline ends. DNA for the CDR3: TGCGCCAGCAGCCCCCGACTAGGTATGGACAATGAGCAGTTCTTC. Its protein product is CASSPRLGMDNEQFF.

The chain links TRBV29-1 to TRBJ1-1; D remains ambiguous. Trimming pared 4 bases from V and 4 bases from J, leaving 10 bases between. The germline V gene encodes CDR1 SQVTM and CDR2 ANQGSEA. This CDR3 comprises 12 residues. In DNA, the CDR3 is TGCAGCGTTGTGAATTGGGCCACTGAAGCTTTCTTT. Translating gives CSVVNWATEAFF. Together with reference TRBV29-1 and TRBJ1-1, the CDR3 gives the full variable domain: SAVISQKPSRDICQRGTSLTIQCQVDSQVTMMFWYRQQPGQSLTLIATANQGSEATYESGFVIDKFPISRPNLTFSTLTVSNMSPEDSSIYLCSVVNWATEAFFGQGTRLTVV.

This chain uses TRBV24-1 with TRBJ2-2, with D uncertain. Per the germline V gene, CDR1 is KGHDR and CDR2 is SFDVKD. CDR3 length: 13 residues. Trimming removed 2 bases from V and 7 bases from J, with 7 bases in between. CDR3 nucleotides: TGTGCCACCAGTGATTCCAGCTACGGGGAGCTGTTTTTT. It yields the protein CATSDSSYGELFF.

This clonotype was counted only a few times. The rearrangement joins TRBV29-1 to TRBJ1-2; D uncertain. Per the germline V gene, CDR1 is SQVTM and CDR2 is ANQGSEA. The ends were cut back, 4 bases at V and 7 bases at J, with 13 bases in the middle. CDR3 length: 12 amino acids. The chain's CDR3 is CSVGADRRGYTF. The CDR3 DNA is TGCAGCGTTGGAGCTGACCGGCGTGGCTACACCTTC.

This clonotype has a handful of counts. The V call is TRBV20-1, the J call TRBJ2-2, with D tentatively TRBD2 (5 bases). This CDR3 spans 14 amino acids. Trimming took 6 bases from V and 3 from J, leaving 14 bases between them. Germline values: CDR1 DFQATT, CDR2 SNEGSKA (reference sequence). Here the CDR3 reads CSAFFGVDTGELFF. The CDR3 bases are TGCAGTGCCTTTTTCGGGGTTGACACCGGGGAGCTGTTTTTT.

This clonotype was seen only a few times. The V gene is TRBV18, the J gene TRBJ2-3, with no clear D. This CDR3 spans 13 amino acids. The germline V gene encodes CDR1 KGHSH and CDR2 LQKENI. Trimming removed 2 bases at V and 2 bases at J, with 5 bases between. The CDR3 sequence: CASSPSITDTQYF. Here the CDR3 DNA reads TGTGCCAGCTCACCAAGTATCACAGATACGCAGTATTTT.

CDR3 nucleotides: TGTGCCAGCAGCAGGGGACTAGCGGGGGGCGCTAGCACAGATACGCAGTATTTT. Amino acids: CASSRGLAGGASTDTQYF. V and J are TRBV7-6 and TRBJ2-3, with TRBD2 matching over 15 bases. CDR1 SGHVS and CDR2 FNYEAQ come from the germline V gene. V lost 5 bases, J lost 0 bases, and 6 bases stayed unmatched. The CDR3 covers 18 residues. The full variable domain, with the rest looked up from reference TRBV7-6 and TRBJ2-3, is GAGVSQSPRYKVTKRGQDVALRCDPISGHVSLYWYRQALGQGPEFLTYFNYEAQQDKSGLPNDRFSAERPEGSISTLTIQRTEQRDSAMYRCASSRGLAGGASTDTQYFGPGTRLTVL.

This clonotype was counted only a few times. This rearrangement joins TRBV9 to TRBJ2-2, with D tentatively TRBD1 (6 bases). The V and J ends lost 4 bases and 5 bases respectively, with 15 bases between them. CDR3 length: 15 amino acids. Germline CDR1 reads SGDLS; CDR2 reads YYNGEE. CDR3 sequence: CASSSSSGTTGELFF. For the CDR3, the DNA is TGTGCCAGCAGCTCATCGTCCGGGACAACCGGGGAGCTGTTTTTT.

The CDR3 loop is CASSGSGSGELFF. CDR3 nucleotides: TGTGCCAGTAGCGGGAGCGGGTCCGGGGAGCTGTTTTTT. The rearrangement links TRBV6-2 or TRBV6-3 to TRBJ2-2; 9 bases match TRBD2. Germline V gene lookup returns CDR1 MNHEY and CDR2 SVGEGT. Trimming cost V 9 bases and J 6 bases; bases outside gene matches: 5. This CDR3 spans 13 amino acids.

This clonotype was counted once. The chain couples TRBV10-3 to TRBJ2-5; D is unresolved. V was trimmed by 2 bases and J by 5 bases, leaving 12 bases between them. Germline V gene data show CDR1 as ENHRY and CDR2 as SYGVKD. The CDR3 is 14 amino acids. Here the CDR3 DNA reads TGTGCCATCAGTGAGCTCAGCCATGGGGAGACCCAGTACTTC. This sequence encodes CAISELSHGETQYF.

The rearrangement links TRBV7-2 to TRBJ2-3; 7 nucleotides agree with TRBD1. Germline CDR1 is SGHTA and CDR2 is FQGNSA. V lost 1 base, J lost 7 bases, and 8 bases stayed unmatched. This CDR3 is built from 15 residues. CDR3 residues: CASSLGGQAINTQYF. Written as DNA, the CDR3 is TGTGCCAGCAGCTTAGGTGGACAGGCGATTAATACGCAGTATTTT.

The chain uses TRBV7-2 and TRBJ1-2, with TRBD1 matching 9 bases. V trimming: 3 bases; J trimming: 2 bases; junction bases outside the gene matches: 7. The germline gives CDR1 SGHTA, CDR2 FQGNSA. This CDR3 is built from 16 residues. CDR3 sequence reads: CASSLTGTGPNYGYTF. The CDR3 nucleotides are TGTGCCAGCAGCTTGACCGGGACAGGGCCAAACTATGGCTACACCTTC.

There are a few counts of this clonotype. The chain links TRBV20-1 to TRBJ1-4; 7 bases are a match to TRBD1. The CDR3 consists of 14 residues. After removal of 0 bases from V and 7 bases from J, the junction contained 5 bases not matched to a gene. Per germline, CDR1 DFQATT and CDR2 SNEGSKA (reference sequence). CDR3 in DNA: TGCAGTGCTAGAGATGGGCAGGGGGGTGAAAAACTGTTTTTT. Its translation: CSARDGQGGEKLFF.

The chain uses TRBV7-9 and TRBJ1-4; D unresolved. Germline V gives CDR1 SEHNR, CDR2 FQNEAQ (reference sequence). Trimming took off 4 bases at V and 7 bases at J, with 7 bases between the two ends. The CDR3 has 12 residues. The CDR3 is CASSSTVEKLFF. The CDR3 DNA sequence: TGTGCCAGCAGCTCAACAGTTGAAAAACTGTTTTTT.

There are a few counts of this clonotype. The gene calls are TRBV7-2 and TRBJ2-1, with D perhaps TRBD2 (6 bases). Trimming took off 4 bases at V and 9 bases at J, with 19 bases between the two ends. Germline lookup yields CDR1 SGHTA and CDR2 FQGNSA. The CDR3 consists of 15 residues. CDR3 region: CASSSRGGAGGEQFF. CDR3 in DNA: TGTGCCAGCAGCTCGAGGGGCGGGGCTGGAGGTGAGCAGTTCTTC. Full variable domain (missing parts from reference TRBV7-2 and TRBJ2-1): GAGVSQSPSNKVTEKGKDVELRCDPISGHTALYWYRQSLGQGLEFLIYFQGNSAPDKSGLPSDRFSAERTGGSVSTLTIQRTQQEDSAVYLCASSSRGGAGGEQFFGPGTRLTVL.

This clonotype appeared many times. The V and J genes are TRBV5-1 and TRBJ2-3; 11 nucleotides agree with TRBD2. The J segment lost 2 bases and the V segment lost 0 bases, leaving 5 bases of the junction unmatched. CDR3 length: 17 residues. Germline CDR1 reads SGHRS; CDR2 reads YFSETQ. CDR3 in amino acids: CASSLALAGGNTDTQYF. In nucleotides, the CDR3 is TGCGCCAGCAGCTTGGCTCTAGCGGGGGGCAACACAGATACGCAGTATTTT. The full variable domain, rest sourced from reference TRBV5-1 and TRBJ2-3, is KAGVTQTPRYLIKTRGQQVTLSCSPISGHRSVSWYQQTPGQGLQFLFEYFSETQRNKGNFPGRFSGRQFSNSRSEMNVSTLELGDSALYLCASSLALAGGNTDTQYFGPGTRLTVL.

The sample holds a few counts of this clonotype. The chain recombines TRBV10-1 with TRBJ2-5; D remains unclear. CDR1 and CDR2 from the germline V gene are WNHNN and SYGVQD (reference sequence). The CDR3 runs 13 residues. Between the trimmed V and J ends, which lost 0 bases and 4 bases, there was a span of 6 bases. CDR3 sequence: CASSESLGETQYF. As DNA, the CDR3 is TGCGCCAGCAGTGAGTCGTTGGGAGAGACCCAGTACTTC.

This clonotype was counted a few times. V gene TRBV4-3 combines with J gene TRBJ2-5; TRBD2 matches 8 bases. The J segment lost 3 bases and the V segment lost 2 bases, leaving 2 bases of the junction unmatched. Germline assignment: CDR1 LGHNA and CDR2 YSLEER. The CDR3 contains 14 residues. The CDR3 reads CASSQKAGEETQYF. CDR3 in DNA: TGCGCCAGCAGCCAAAAAGCGGGAGAAGAGACCCAGTACTTC.